This T cell receptor (beta chain) originates from a study of T cells in Graves' hyperthyroidism and ophthalmopathy. The TCR beta CDR3 regions underwent amplification using RNA transcripts as the source. First-round RT-PCR of the TCR CDR3 relied on the HTBI primer set. One entry per CDR3 protein, called by TCRdb with MiXCR from the multiplex PCR reads. The repertoire holds roughly 750,000 distinct CDR3 sequences, with roughly 17% as singletons. V was clipped by 6 bases and J by 7 bases; unmatched bases: 8. There are 16 residues in the CDR3. Germline-derived CDR1 and CDR2 are MDHEN and SYDVKM. This clonotype was detected many times. Diagnosing involved the use of clinical symptoms, serum thyroxine and TRAb, thyroid ultrasound and orbital computed tomography.

The sequence derives from a young man with Graves' hyperthyroidism. V gene TRBV28 combines with J gene TRBJ2-1, with 14 bases fitting TRBD2. The source material was blood. CDR3 coding DNA: TGTGCCAGCAGCCCCGGACTAGCGGGAGGTATTAATGAGCAGTTCTTC. It yields the protein CASSPGLAGGINEQFF.